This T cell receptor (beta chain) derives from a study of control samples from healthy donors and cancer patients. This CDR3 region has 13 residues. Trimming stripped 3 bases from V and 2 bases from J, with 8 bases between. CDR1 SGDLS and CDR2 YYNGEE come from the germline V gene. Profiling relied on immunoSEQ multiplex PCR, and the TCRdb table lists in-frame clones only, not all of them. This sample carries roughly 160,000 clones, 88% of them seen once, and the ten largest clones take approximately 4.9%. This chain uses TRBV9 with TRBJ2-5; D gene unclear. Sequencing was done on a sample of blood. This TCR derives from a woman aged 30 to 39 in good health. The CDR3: CASSGGRQETQYF. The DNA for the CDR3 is TGTGCCAGCAGCGGTGGCAGACAAGAGACCCAGTACTTC.